This T cell receptor beta chain was sequenced during a study of T-cell memory formation after mild COVID-19. Remarks on this clonotype: The antigen remains undetermined.

The study, taken as a whole, reports: There were some responding clones in pre-infection memory, which suggested that cross-reactive memory had joined. Mainly CM and EM harbored the contracting CD4+ clones; mainly EMRA harbored the CD8+ ones.

TCRdb used MiXCR to reprocess the 5' RACE reads, holding one entry per CDR3 protein. The sample shows around 340,000 distinct CDR3 sequences, more than 15% of them seen only once. The germline V gene encodes CDR1 SGHAT and CDR2 FQNNGV. This CDR3 is 13 amino acids long. Trimming removed 5 bases from V and 2 bases from J; junction bases left unmatched: 3. The V gene is TRBV11-2, the J gene TRBJ2-7; the match to TRBD1 covers 7 bases. This clonotype was sampled from a man in his late teens or twenties who had mild COVID-19 (a few samples of this study predate the infection). Cell type and time point are not known. The sequenced material came from PBMCs or a T cell subset sorted from them (not recorded which). CDR3 sequence reads: CASSQGVTYEQYF. CDR3 in DNA: TGTGCCAGCAGCCAGGGGGTAACCTACGAGCAGTACTTC. Complete variable domain (other parts from reference TRBV11-2 and TRBJ2-7): EAGVAQSPRYKIIEKRQSVAFWCNPISGHATLYWYQQILGQGPKLLIQFQNNGVVDDSQLPKDRFSAERLKGVDSTLKIQPAKLEDSAVYLCASSQGVTYEQYFGPGTRLTVT.